This T cell receptor (beta chain) was documented in a study of blood T cell repertoires in COVID-19. Study at large: COVID-19 samples collected from the United States, Italy and Spain covered acute and convalescent phases. T cells, B-cell-depleted T cells, or PBMCs provided the cDNA or gDNA that served as material.

CDR1 and CDR2 from the germline V gene are MNHNY and SVGAGI (reference sequence). V dropped 4 bases and J dropped 3 bases, with 6 bases sitting between them. The length of the CDR3 is 13 residues. Authors' processing steps: Amplifying reference gene primers gave estimates of nucleated cell counts. Sequenced by immunoSEQ multiplex PCR; TCRdb stores in-frame clones only, minus some. V and J calls and clone size are copied from that table; D and trimming were computed from the DNA. The repertoire holds about 120,000 clones, with 85% to 90% as singletons. The receptor's source is a woman between 45 and 60 years old with acute or convalescent COVID-19. This chain links TRBV6-6 with TRBJ1-4; D not resolved. The sample was peripheral blood. CDR3 in DNA: TGTGCCAGCAGTTCCTATTCTAATGAAAAACTGTTTTTT. This sequence encodes CASSSYSNEKLFF.